These 30 T cell receptor beta chains were all obtained from the same sample, sequenced in a study of T cell responses to AZD1222 COVID-19 vaccine. The table came from immunoSEQ multiplex PCR; TCRdb's copy has only in-frame clones and leaves some out. The repertoire holds approximately 170,000 clones, with roughly 87% as singletons. The sample was peripheral blood, taken 28 days after the second AZD1222 dose. These receptors came from an adult who received the AZD1222 COVID-19 vaccine.

The gene calls are TRBV7-9 and TRBJ1-6; D remains unclear. Trimming stripped 4 bases from V and 10 bases from J, with 11 bases between. Germline V CDR1 and CDR2: SEHNR, FQNEAQ (reference sequence). This CDR3 contains 13 residues. CDR3 sequence: CASSSAALSPLHF. CDR3 sequence (DNA): TGTGCCAGCAGCTCGGCGGCGCTATCACCCCTCCACTTT.

The genes are TRBV5-1 and TRBJ2-1; the D is unclear. Deletions cut 6 bases from V and 4 bases from J, with 8 bases between. CDR1 and CDR2 from the germline V gene are SGHRS and YFSETQ. The CDR3 is made up of 12 amino acids. CDR3 coding DNA: TGCGCCAGCACGCAGGATTACAATGAGCAGTTCTTC. Residues: CASTQDYNEQFF.

The chain joins TRBV15 to TRBJ1-3, with D possibly matching TRBD1 (6 bases). V was clipped by 6 bases and J by 0 bases, with 15 bases between them. This CDR3 is 16 amino acids long. CDR1 and CDR2 from the germline V gene are LNHNV and YYDKDF (reference sequence). CDR3 in DNA: TGTGCCACCAGGAATGGACAGATCATCTCTGGAAACACCATATATTTT. This translates into CATRNGQIISGNTIYF.

The V gene is TRBV6-2 or TRBV6-3, the J gene TRBJ2-1, with D uncertain. Trimming removed 4 bases at V and 8 bases at J, with 6 bases between. The CDR3 covers 11 residues. Germline-derived CDR1 and CDR2 are MNHEY and SVGEGT. CDR3: CASSSTDEQFF. CDR3 DNA: TGTGCCAGCAGTTCCACAGATGAGCAGTTCTTC.

The CDR3 DNA is TGTGCCAGCGGGGACCTACGACAAGTAAACCAAGAGACCCAGTACTTC. Translating gives CASGDLRQVNQETQYF. The chain recombines TRBV25-1 with TRBJ2-5, with D tentatively TRBD1 or TRBD2 (5 bases each). Deletions cut 8 bases from V and 0 bases from J, with 19 bases between. The CDR3 totals 16 residues. Germline CDR1 is MGHDK and CDR2 is SYGVNS. The variable domain in full, with the rest retrieved from reference TRBV25-1 and TRBJ2-5, is EADIYQTPRYLVIGTGKKITLECSQTMGHDKMYWYQQDPGMELHLIHYSYGVNSTEKGDLSSESTVSRIRTEHFPLTLESARPSHTSQYLCASGDLRQVNQETQYFGPGTRLLVL.

This clone was seen only a few times. CDR3 sequence reads: CASRKHEAGANVLTF. The CDR3 DNA reads TGTGCCAGCAGAAAACACGAGGCTGGGGCCAACGTCCTGACTTTC. The chain joins TRBV27 to TRBJ2-6; D remains ambiguous. V was clipped by 6 bases and J by 2 bases, with 11 bases between them. Germline CDR1 is MNHEY and CDR2 is SMNVEV (reference sequence). There are 15 residues in the CDR3.

J is TRBJ1-5 and V is TRBV6-5; D call uncertain. The germline CDR1 and CDR2 sequences are MNHEY and SVGAGI. The V end was cut by 6 bases, the J end by 0 bases, with 9 bases between. CDR3 length equals 14 residues. Here the CDR3 reads CASSPTVSNQPQHF. DNA of the CDR3: TGTGCCAGCAGCCCCACAGTTAGCAATCAGCCCCAGCATTTT.

The CDR3 nucleotides are TGTGCCAGCAGTTACCCAGGGACCACCTACGAGCAGTACTTC. Its protein product is CASSYPGTTYEQYF. V is TRBV6-6 and J is TRBJ2-7; either TRBD1 or TRBD2 may supply D (5 bases each). Trimming shortened V by 2 bases and J by 2 bases, and 10 bases separated the two germline ends. CDR1 MNHNY and CDR2 SVGAGI come from the germline V gene (reference sequence). The CDR3 runs 14 residues.

The chain uses TRBV5-4 and TRBJ2-5; 8 bases fit TRBD1. Germline V gives CDR1 SGHNT, CDR2 YYREEE (reference sequence). The CDR3 loop spans 15 amino acids. The junction had 9 bases not matched to a gene; V was cut back by 3 bases and J by 5 bases. The CDR3 region is CASSYRQGLPETQYF. The CDR3 coding sequence is TGTGCCAGCAGCTATCGACAGGGGCTACCGGAGACCCAGTACTTC.

The chain employs TRBV5-6 and TRBJ2-1, with 11 nucleotides matching TRBD2. The germline gives CDR1 SGHDT, CDR2 YYEEEE. Trimming at V came to 1 base and at J to 6 bases, leaving 9 bases not matched to a gene. CDR3 size: 17 residues. CDR3 sequence: CASSLPPGTSGINEQFF. CDR3 bases: TGTGCCAGCAGCTTGCCTCCGGGGACTAGCGGAATCAATGAGCAGTTCTTC.

This clone was seen ten or more times. The chain has TRBV7-9 and TRBJ1-2; D not resolved. Germline assignment: CDR1 SEHNR and CDR2 FQNEAQ (reference sequence). The CDR3 runs to 15 residues. V lost 5 bases and J 2 bases, leaving 15 bases between the germline ends. The CDR3 region has the DNA TGTGCCAGCAGCCCCCTGGTTAGGAACAACTATGGCTACACCTTC. Its protein is CASSPLVRNNYGYTF.

This chain connects TRBV15 to TRBJ2-7, with D uncertain. Germline CDR1 reads LNHNV; CDR2 reads YYDKDF (reference sequence). This CDR3 has 16 residues. V was clipped by 0 bases and J by 4 bases, with 16 bases between them. CDR3 sequence: CATSRDYTPPEYEQYF. The CDR3 coding sequence is TGTGCCACCAGCAGAGATTATACCCCTCCAGAATACGAGCAGTACTTC.

This clone was found once. V gene TRBV14 combines with J gene TRBJ1-3, with 7 bases matching TRBD1. This CDR3 is 15 amino acids long. V gave up 2 bases and J gave up 4 bases; unmatched junction bases: 5. Germline V CDR1 and CDR2: SGHDN, FVKESK. The CDR3 protein is CASSQLTGPGNTIYF. DNA of the CDR3: TGTGCCAGCAGCCAACTGACAGGGCCCGGAAACACCATATATTTT.

The CDR3 spells CASSLRGYGPDTQYF. Written as DNA, the CDR3 is TGTGCCAGCAGCCTTAGAGGGTATGGACCAGATACGCAGTATTTT. The gene calls are TRBV13 and TRBJ2-3; D possibly corresponds to TRBD2 (5 bases). This CDR3 contains 15 residues. V dropped 5 bases and J dropped 4 bases, with 16 bases sitting between them. CDR1 PRHDT and CDR2 FYEKMQ come from the germline V gene (reference sequence).

V and J are TRBV3-1 (or the pseudogene TRBV3-2) and TRBJ1-1; possibly TRBD1 for D (5 bases). CDR1 and CDR2 from the germline V gene are LGHDT and YNNKEL (reference sequence). CDR3 length equals 12 residues. V was cut by 5 bases and J by 11 bases, with 15 bases left in between. The chain's CDR3 is CASSGDSKKAFF. For the CDR3, the DNA is TGTGCCAGCAGCGGCGACAGTAAAAAGGCTTTCTTT.

This rearrangement joins TRBV6-5 to TRBJ1-1; D not resolved. Germline CDR1 reads MNHEY; CDR2 reads SVGAGI. Trimming left V 5 bases short and J 11 bases short, with 15 bases between. This CDR3 region has 12 residues. The chain's CDR3 is CASSPLEGKAFF. CDR3 sequence (DNA): TGTGCCAGCAGTCCACTCGAGGGTAAGGCTTTCTTT.

The genes are TRBV19 and TRBJ1-4; 8 bases match TRBD1. Germline CDR1 is LNHDA and CDR2 is SQIVND (reference sequence). V dropped 8 bases and J dropped 7; count of bases not matched to a gene: 3. The CDR3 extends over 12 amino acids. CDR3 sequence: CASFGTGEKLFF. The CDR3 DNA reads TGTGCCAGTTTCGGGACAGGTGAAAAACTGTTTTTT. Looking up the rest from reference TRBV19 and TRBJ1-4 gives the full variable domain: DGGITQSPKYLFRKEGQNVTLSCEQNLNHDAMYWYRQDPGQGLRLIYYSQIVNDFQKGDIAEGYSVSREKKESFPLTVTSAQKNPTAFYLCASFGTGEKLFFGSGTQLSVL.

The chain is built from TRBV7-7 and TRBJ2-1, with D possibly called TRBD1 or TRBD2 (6 bases each). Germline V CDR1 and CDR2: SSHAT, FNYEAQ (reference sequence). The length of the CDR3 is 19 residues. V was trimmed by 2 bases and J by 8 bases, leaving 28 bases between them. The CDR3 nucleotides are TGTGCCAGCAGCTTATCCCTGCGAAGACACGGGGGCCCACGGGATGAGCAGTTCTTC. This translates into CASSLSLRRHGGPRDEQFF. The full variable domain, completed using reference TRBV7-7 and TRBJ2-1, is GAGVSQSPRYKVTKRGQDVTLRCDPISSHATLYWYQQALGQGPEFLTYFNYEAQPDKSGLPSDRFSAERPEGSISTLTIQRTEQRDSAMYRCASSLSLRRHGGPRDEQFFGPGTRLTVL.

The rearrangement joins TRBV7-6 to TRBJ2-1; TRBD1 agrees at 8 bases. The germline V gene encodes CDR1 SGHVS and CDR2 FNYEAQ. With 4 bases clipped from V and 1 base from J, the junction kept 6 bases outside the gene matches. The CDR3 has 16 amino acids. The CDR3 reads CASSSMDRDSYNEQFF. The CDR3 nucleotides read TGTGCCAGCAGCTCTATGGACAGGGATTCCTACAATGAGCAGTTCTTC.

This chain links TRBV10-3 with TRBJ2-1, with 7 bases fitting TRBD1. With V trimmed by 7 bases and J by 5 bases, 2 bases remained unmatched. The CDR3 has 12 residues. Germline lookup yields CDR1 ENHRY and CDR2 SYGVKD. This CDR3 is CAIKGQHNEQFF. As DNA, the CDR3 is TGTGCCATCAAGGGACAGCACAATGAGCAGTTCTTC.

This clone showed up just once. The gene calls are TRBV11-2 and TRBJ2-3; weak D call: TRBD2 (5 bases). Germline CDR1 SGHAT, CDR2 FQNNGV. Trimming removed 5 bases at V and 0 bases at J, with 12 bases between. This CDR3 region has 15 residues. The CDR3 spells CASSLETTSTDTQYF. CDR3 DNA: TGTGCCAGCAGCCTGGAGACTACGAGCACAGATACGCAGTATTTT.

V is TRBV6-2 or TRBV6-3 and J is TRBJ1-2; 11 nucleotides agree with TRBD1. Germline-derived CDR1 and CDR2 are MNHEY and SVGEGT. Losses at the gene ends were 5 bases for V and 7 bases for J; bases not matched to a gene: 6. This CDR3 is built from 14 residues. The CDR3 loop reads CASSDGQGAFGYTF. The CDR3, as DNA: TGTGCCAGCAGTGACGGACAGGGGGCTTTTGGCTACACCTTC.

The chain is built from TRBV18 and TRBJ1-3; the match to TRBD1 covers 8 bases. V lost 3 bases to trimming and J lost 0 bases; unmatched junction nucleotides: 7. Germline-derived CDR1 and CDR2 are KGHSH and LQKENI. The CDR3 is 17 residues long. The CDR3 sequence: CASSPRTGIVSGNTIYF. CDR3 coding DNA: TGTGCCAGCTCACCGAGGACAGGGATCGTCTCTGGAAACACCATATATTTT. Filled out from reference TRBV18 and TRBJ1-3, the complete variable domain reads NAGVMQNPRHLVRRRGQEARLRCSPMKGHSHVYWYRQLPEEGLKFMVYLQKENIIDESGMPKERFSAEFPKEGPSILRIQQVVRGDSAAYFCASSPRTGIVSGNTIYFGEGSWLTVV.

The chain combines TRBV5-1 with TRBJ1-2; 7 nucleotides match TRBD1. The CDR3 consists of 14 residues. V was clipped by 6 bases and J by 2 bases; unmatched bases: 7. The V gene's germline CDR1 is SGHRS and CDR2 YFSETQ. Written as DNA, the CDR3 is TGCGCCAGCAACCCTCCGACAGGGAACTATGGCTACACCTTC. Residues: CASNPPTGNYGYTF. Supplemented by reference TRBV5-1 and TRBJ1-2, the full variable domain reads KAGVTQTPRYLIKTRGQQVTLSCSPISGHRSVSWYQQTPGQGLQFLFEYFSETQRNKGNFPGRFSGRQFSNSRSEMNVSTLELGDSALYLCASNPPTGNYGYTFGSGTRLTVV.

The gene calls are TRBV5-8 and TRBJ2-7, with D perhaps matching TRBD1 (6 bases). Looked up from germline, CDR1 is SGHTS and CDR2 is YDEGEE. The CDR3 runs to 13 residues. V was clipped by 2 bases and J by 5 bases, with 11 bases between them. CDR3 region: CASSFLQGNEQYF. CDR3 nucleotide sequence: TGTGCCAGCAGCTTCTTACAGGGTAACGAGCAGTACTTC.

The J gene is TRBJ2-7, the V gene TRBV23-1; 8 bases are shared with TRBD1. TRBV23-1 is classed as an ORF, of uncertain function. V trimming: 2 bases; J trimming: 5 bases; junction bases outside the gene matches: 11. The CDR3 is 16 amino acids. The CDR3 sequence: CASSQQFSRGLHEQYF. As DNA, the CDR3 is TGCGCCAGCAGTCAACAATTTTCCAGGGGGCTCCACGAGCAGTACTTC.

The chain links TRBV29-1 to TRBJ1-2; 7 nucleotides agree with TRBD1. CDR3 length: 12 residues. V was clipped by 6 bases and J by 8 bases; unmatched bases: 9. The germline V gene has CDR1 SQVTM and CDR2 ANQGSEA. The CDR3: CSVATGVTGYTF. Written as DNA, the CDR3 is TGCAGCGTCGCCACAGGGGTAACGGGCTACACCTTC.

This chain uses TRBV10-3 with TRBJ2-7, with TRBD1 matching 7 bases. CDR1 ENHRY and CDR2 SYGVKD come from the germline V gene. The CDR3 is made up of 14 amino acids. Germline trimming cut 6 bases from V and 3 bases from J; bases unmatched to any gene: 8. CDR3 protein: CAIRFNSGGYEQYF. The CDR3 DNA is TGTGCCATCAGATTTAACTCAGGGGGCTACGAGCAGTACTTC.

This clone was seen only once. The V call is TRBV5-6, the J call TRBJ1-1; unclear D gene. The germline V gene encodes CDR1 SGHDT and CDR2 YYEEEE. The CDR3 is made up of 13 amino acids. The V end was cut by 4 bases, the J end by 4 bases, with 11 bases between. CDR3: CASSRNLGTEAFF. In DNA form, the CDR3 reads TGTGCCAGCAGCCGAAATTTGGGCACTGAAGCTTTCTTT.

The rearrangement joins TRBV5-1 to TRBJ1-3; 10 bases map to TRBD1. Losses at the gene ends were 0 bases for V and 0 bases for J; bases not matched to a gene: 0. This CDR3 contains 16 residues. The germline CDR1 and CDR2 sequences are SGHRS and YFSETQ. DNA for the CDR3: TGCGCCAGCAGCTTGGGACAGGGGGCCTCTGGAAACACCATATATTTT. Translating gives CASSLGQGASGNTIYF.